This T cell receptor (beta chain) derives from a study of cytomegalovirus exposure and HLA in healthy donors. Overall study context: Earlier, 100 million to 130 million unique TCR beta sequences were recovered from 170 million or so T cells by an analysis.

With regard to this clone: Its antigen is unidentified.

Study-wide findings and caveats: Some V segments, TRBV6-2 and TRBV6-3 among them, were indistinguishable and were therefore excluded. Reports state that TCR beta sequences accurately predicted most subjects' HLA-A and HLA-B alleles. Many donors shared some public TCRs, even though most TCR sequences were rare.

The V gene end was trimmed by 7 bases and the J gene end by 4 bases; junction bases not matched to a gene: 9. Looked up from germline, CDR1 is SQVTM and CDR2 is ANQGSEA. The CDR3 runs to 14 residues. Primers: 60 Vbeta forward and 13 Jbeta reverse. TCRdb's table, derived via immunoSEQ multiplex PCR, lists solely in-frame clones and lacks some. Of around 130,000 clones in the sample, about 71% were seen once. The chain links TRBV29-1 to TRBJ2-7; the match to TRBD2 covers 11 bases. The source material was PBMCs. The clonotype originates from a woman in her fifties or sixties in good health and CMV-seropositive. The CDR3 DNA follows: TGCAGCGCCGGTGACTTAGCGGGGGGGTACGAGCAGTACTTC. Protein sequence: CSAGDLAGGYEQYF.